A selection of T cell receptor beta chains follows, all from one sample in a study of beta chain features in type 1 diabetes. Generated by immunoSEQ multiplex PCR, the TCRdb table keeps only in-frame clones and is missing some. The sample includes roughly 170,000 clones, around an eighth seen only once; the top ten take roughly 0.56%. The sample was central memory CD4+ T cells from blood. The receptor set was obtained from a woman aged 18-35 years in good health. The CDR3 runs from the conserved cysteine through the conserved F or W. D genes are given only for firm matches. Clone size is given for some rows only: seen once, a few or many times, or a class if the clone is expanded.

abundance: NA; d_gene: NA; j_gene: TRBJ1-1; v_gene: TRBV5-1; CDR3nt: TGCGCCAGCAGTTCTGGAGCGGGGGCCGGGAACACTGAAGCTTTCTTT; CDR3aa: CASSSGAGAGNTEAFF
abundance: NA; d_gene: TRBD1; j_gene: TRBJ1-2; v_gene: TRBV6-5; CDR3nt: TGTGCCAGCAGTCGACAGGGGGCGAGGAATGGCTACACCTTC; CDR3aa: CASSRQGARNGYTF
abundance: few; d_gene: NA; j_gene: TRBJ2-7; v_gene: TRBV6-5; CDR3nt: TGTGCCAGCAGTTACTCCCCTTTGGCAAGGAGCGAGCAGTACTTC; CDR3aa: CASSYSPLARSEQYF
abundance: few; d_gene: NA; j_gene: TRBJ1-2; v_gene: TRBV7-8; CDR3nt: TGTGCCAGCAGCTTAAACCAAGCGGGACGCTATGGCTACACCTTC; CDR3aa: CASSLNQAGRYGYTF
abundance: NA; d_gene: TRBD2; j_gene: TRBJ2-2; v_gene: TRBV19; CDR3nt: TGTGCCAGTAGCGAAAGCGGGATCCCGTCCGGGGAGCTGTTTTTT; CDR3aa: CASSESGIPSGELFF
abundance: NA; d_gene: TRBD2; j_gene: TRBJ2-1; v_gene: TRBV4-3; CDR3nt: TGCGCCAGCAGCCCCACTAGCGGAAGTCCCACTGAGCAGTTCTTC; CDR3aa: CASSPTSGSPTEQFF
abundance: few; d_gene: TRBD1; j_gene: TRBJ2-7; v_gene: TRBV7-2; CDR3nt: TGTGCCAGCAGCTCAAGGACAGGGGTCTCCTACGAGCAGTACTTC; CDR3aa: CASSSRTGVSYEQYF
abundance: NA; d_gene: NA; j_gene: TRBJ1-1; v_gene: TRBV5-1; CDR3nt: TGCGCCAGCAGCTTGGGACAACGGATAATGAACACTGAAGCTTTCTTT; CDR3aa: CASSLGQRIMNTEAFF
abundance: few; d_gene: TRBD2; j_gene: TRBJ2-1; v_gene: TRBV7-9; CDR3nt: TGTGCCAGCAGTCGCGCACTAGCGTCGCCCTACAATGAGCAGTTCTTC; CDR3aa: CASSRALASPYNEQFF
abundance: few; d_gene: NA; j_gene: TRBJ1-2; v_gene: TRBV11-2; CDR3nt: TGTGCCAGCAGCTTTGACAGCTATGGCTACACCTTC; CDR3aa: CASSFDSYGYTF
abundance: few; d_gene: TRBD2; j_gene: TRBJ2-7; v_gene: TRBV5-1; CDR3nt: TGCGCCAGCAGCGCCCGGGACTACCCCGCCGAGCAGTACTTC; CDR3aa: CASSARDYPAEQYF
abundance: few; d_gene: NA; j_gene: TRBJ2-5; v_gene: TRBV2; CDR3nt: TGTGCCAGCCTGGGGGACTTCCGAGAGACCCAGTACTTC; CDR3aa: CASLGDFRETQYF
abundance: few; d_gene: NA; j_gene: TRBJ2-5; v_gene: TRBV28; CDR3nt: TGTGCCAGCAGGGGAGCGGAGACCCAGTACTTC; CDR3aa: CASRGAETQYF
abundance: few; d_gene: TRBD2; j_gene: TRBJ2-7; v_gene: TRBV28; CDR3nt: TGTGCCAGCAGGATACAAAGCGGGAGGAACGAGCAGTACTTC; CDR3aa: CASRIQSGRNEQYF
abundance: few; d_gene: NA; j_gene: TRBJ1-3; v_gene: TRBV14; CDR3nt: TGTGCCAGCAGCCAAGACCAGATCTCTGGAAACACCATATATTTT; CDR3aa: CASSQDQISGNTIYF
abundance: NA; d_gene: TRBD2; j_gene: TRBJ2-1; v_gene: TRBV2; CDR3nt: TGTGCCAGCAGTGCGGGACTAGCGGGCGGGACCTACAATGAGCAGTTCTTC; CDR3aa: CASSAGLAGGTYNEQFF
abundance: few; d_gene: NA; j_gene: TRBJ1-1; v_gene: TRBV29-1; CDR3nt: TGCAGCGTTGGCGCGGGACCGAACACTGAAGCTTTCTTT; CDR3aa: CSVGAGPNTEAFF
abundance: NA; d_gene: TRBD2; j_gene: TRBJ2-1; v_gene: TRBV7-9; CDR3nt: TGTGCCAGCAGCCTCCACGGGACTAGTATGAACCATGAGCAGTTCTTC; CDR3aa: CASSLHGTSMNHEQFF
abundance: few; d_gene: TRBD1; j_gene: TRBJ1-5; v_gene: TRBV27; CDR3nt: TGTGCCAGCAGTGTGGGGACAGGGGGAAATCAGCCCCAGCATTTT; CDR3aa: CASSVGTGGNQPQHF
abundance: NA; d_gene: TRBD1; j_gene: TRBJ2-7; v_gene: TRBV18; CDR3nt: TGTGCCAGCTCTCTCACCCGGGACAGGTCTTACGAGCAGTACTTC; CDR3aa: CASSLTRDRSYEQYF
abundance: NA; d_gene: TRBD1; j_gene: TRBJ1-2; v_gene: TRBV5-4; CDR3nt: TGTGCCAGCAGCTCGGACAGGACTAACTATGGCTACACCTTC; CDR3aa: CASSSDRTNYGYTF
abundance: NA; d_gene: NA; j_gene: TRBJ2-1; v_gene: TRBV5-1; CDR3nt: TGCGCCAGCAGCCAAGCGCACTCCTACAATGAGCAGTTCTTC; CDR3aa: CASSQAHSYNEQFF
abundance: NA; d_gene: TRBD1; j_gene: TRBJ2-1; v_gene: TRBV5-1; CDR3nt: TGCGCCAGCAGCCAGCAAGGGACAGGGGGCAATGAGCAGTTCTTC; CDR3aa: CASSQQGTGGNEQFF
abundance: few; d_gene: NA; j_gene: TRBJ2-7; v_gene: TRBV28; CDR3nt: TGTGCCAGCAGGACAACACAGGGTCAGCAGTACTTC; CDR3aa: CASRTTQGQQYF
abundance: many; d_gene: TRBD1; j_gene: TRBJ2-6; v_gene: TRBV29-1; CDR3nt: TGCAGCGTTGGAGCCGGGACAGGGACTCGGGCCAACGTCCTGACTTTC; CDR3aa: CSVGAGTGTRANVLTF
abundance: NA; d_gene: NA; j_gene: TRBJ2-5; v_gene: TRBV29-1; CDR3nt: TGCAGCGTTGATCTCGCGCGGGAGACCCAGTACTTC; CDR3aa: CSVDLARETQYF
abundance: NA; d_gene: NA; j_gene: TRBJ2-7; v_gene: TRBV9; CDR3nt: TGTGCCAGCAGCGTGGCCTCTGGCGGCTACGAGCAGTACTTC; CDR3aa: CASSVASGGYEQYF
abundance: NA; d_gene: TRBD2; j_gene: TRBJ2-3; v_gene: TRBV7-2; CDR3nt: TGTGCCAGCAGCTCCGTTAGCGGGAGCGGGACAGATACGCAGTATTTT; CDR3aa: CASSSVSGSGTDTQYF
abundance: few; d_gene: NA; j_gene: TRBJ1-4; v_gene: TRBV9; CDR3nt: TGTGCCAGCAGCGTAGGCGCTGAATCTAGTCAACTGTTTTTT; CDR3aa: CASSVGAESSQLFF
abundance: NA; d_gene: TRBD1; j_gene: TRBJ1-5; v_gene: TRBV19; CDR3nt: TGTGCCAGTACAGACAGGCAGGGGGCAAGTCAGCCCCAGCATTTT; CDR3aa: CASTDRQGASQPQHF
abundance: few; d_gene: TRBD1; j_gene: TRBJ2-4; v_gene: TRBV19; CDR3nt: TGTGCCAGTAGTCCTTCTCAGGACAGGGGAGGCATTCAGTACTTC; CDR3aa: CASSPSQDRGGIQYF
abundance: few; d_gene: TRBD1; j_gene: TRBJ2-5; v_gene: TRBV9; CDR3nt: TGTGCCAGCAGCGTAGAAGGTGGGGACAGACTCCAAGAGACCCAGTACTTC; CDR3aa: CASSVEGGDRLQETQYF
abundance: NA; d_gene: NA; j_gene: TRBJ1-1; v_gene: TRBV28; CDR3nt: TGTGCCAGCAGTAGGGACACGGGCACTGAAGCTTTCTTT; CDR3aa: CASSRDTGTEAFF
abundance: many; d_gene: NA; j_gene: TRBJ2-7; v_gene: TRBV7-9; CDR3nt: TGTGCCAGCAGCCAGGACAGCCCCGGGCAGTACTTC; CDR3aa: CASSQDSPGQYF
abundance: few; d_gene: NA; j_gene: TRBJ2-1; v_gene: TRBV6-6; CDR3nt: TGTGCCAGCAGTTACTCAGGGGGATCCTCCTACAATGAGCAGTTCTTC; CDR3aa: CASSYSGGSSYNEQFF
abundance: few; d_gene: NA; j_gene: TRBJ2-6; v_gene: TRBV28; CDR3nt: TGTGCCAGCAGTCCAAGGACAGCCGGGGCCAACGTCCTGACTTTC; CDR3aa: CASSPRTAGANVLTF
abundance: NA; d_gene: TRBD1; j_gene: TRBJ1-5; v_gene: TRBV19; CDR3nt: TGTGCCAGTAGTAACACAGGGGGCAGCCAGCCCCAGCATTTT; CDR3aa: CASSNTGGSQPQHF
abundance: NA; d_gene: TRBD2; j_gene: TRBJ2-1; v_gene: TRBV12-5; CDR3nt: TGTGCTAGTGGTTTGTCCGGGACTAAGTCCTACAATGAGCAGTTCTTC; CDR3aa: CASGLSGTKSYNEQFF
abundance: NA; d_gene: NA; j_gene: TRBJ2-1; v_gene: TRBV7-9; CDR3nt: TGTGCCAGCAGCCCCGTGAGCTCCTACAATGAGCAGTTCTTC; CDR3aa: CASSPVSSYNEQFF
abundance: few; d_gene: NA; j_gene: TRBJ2-7; v_gene: TRBV28; CDR3nt: TGTGCCAGCAGTTTAATCGGGGAAAGCTCCTACGAGCAGTACTTC; CDR3aa: CASSLIGESSYEQYF
abundance: NA; d_gene: NA; j_gene: TRBJ1-2; v_gene: TRBV27; CDR3nt: TGTGCCAGCAGTTTGCCAGGGAATGAAGGCTACACCTTC; CDR3aa: CASSLPGNEGYTF
abundance: NA; d_gene: TRBD2; j_gene: TRBJ2-1; v_gene: TRBV6-5; CDR3nt: TGTGCCAGCAGCCGAACTAGCGGGAGGGCCGATCGGTTCTTC; CDR3aa: CASSRTSGRADRFF